Listed below are T cell receptor beta chains from one sample, sequenced in a study of regulatory T cells in long-lasting Graves disease. Each CDR3 protein is one row after TCRdb ran MiXCR on the multiplex PCR reads. The data contain over 350,000 distinct CDR3 sequences, approximately 16% of them singletons. This sample also appeared in a second study, on T cells in Graves' hyperthyroidism and ophthalmopathy.

The sample here was peripheral blood mononuclear cells (PBMCs), taken at new diagnosis, from a patient treated with antithyroid drugs. All receptors derive from a woman aged 40 to 49 with Graves disease. The CDR3 runs from the conserved cysteine through the conserved F or W. D genes are given only for firm matches. Clone size, where shown, is once, few, many, or a class for clones that have expanded.

d_call j_call clone_size v_call cdr3_nt cdr3_aa
NA TRBJ2-1 many TRBV18 TGTGCCAGCTCACCCCAGGACGCGCGGACGGGTGAGCAGTTCTTC CASSPQDARTGEQFF
TRBD1 TRBJ1-1 NA TRBV4-1 TGCGCCAGCAGCCCGACAGGGCAGAGGACTGAAGCTTTCTTT CASSPTGQRTEAFF
NA TRBJ1-1 many TRBV28 TGTGCCAGCAGTTCGCCTTCATATACAGCGAACACTGAAGCTTTCTTT CASSSPSYTANTEAFF
NA TRBJ1-1 NA TRBV20-1 TGCAGTGTCCATATCGGAGGGACTGAAGCTTTCTTT CSVHIGGTEAFF
TRBD1 TRBJ2-5 many TRBV2 TGTGCCAGCAGCCAACCGGGACAGGGGGGAGAGCAAGAGACCCAGTACTTC CASSQPGQGGEQETQYF
NA TRBJ1-1 many TRBV12-3/TRBV12-4 TGTGCCAGCAGTGAGCTTTGGAGGGACCCCATGAACACTGAAGCTTTCTTT CASSELWRDPMNTEAFF
TRBD1 TRBJ2-1 many TRBV9 TGTGCCAGCAGGCCGACAGGGTCCAATGAGCAGTTCTTC CASRPTGSNEQFF
TRBD2 TRBJ2-2 NA TRBV7-3 TGTGCCAGCAGCCCTAGCGGGAGTGGGAACACCGGGGAGCTGTTTTTT CASSPSGSGNTGELFF
NA TRBJ1-5 few TRBV20-1 TGCAGTGCTAGAGATCTGAGCAATCAGCCCCAGCATTTT CSARDLSNQPQHF
NA TRBJ1-2 many TRBV27 TGTGCCAGCAGTCCCCTCCCGATGGGGGCTGGTGGCTACACCTTC CASSPLPMGAGGYTF
NA TRBJ1-4 many TRBV2 TGTGCCAGCAGCTTTAATAATGAAAAACTGTTTTTT CASSFNNEKLFF
NA TRBJ2-7 many TRBV7-2 TGTGCCAGCAGCCGCGGGACACTCTACGAGCAGTACTTC CASSRGTLYEQYF
TRBD1 TRBJ1-2 many TRBV28 TGTGCCAGCAGTTTGATGGCCGACAGGGACTATGGCTACACCTTC CASSLMADRDYGYTF
NA TRBJ1-2 many TRBV5-1 TGCGCCAGCAAAGACGCAGATGGCTACACCTTC CASKDADGYTF
NA TRBJ2-7 few TRBV24-1 TGTGCCACCAGTGAGAGGATAGACGACTCCTACGAGCAGTACTTC CATSERIDDSYEQYF
NA TRBJ1-6 few TRBV4-1 TGCGCCAGCAGCCCTAAGGGGCAGGAGGGTAATTCACCCCTCCACTTT CASSPKGQEGNSPLHF
NA TRBJ1-6 many TRBV7-2 TGTGCCAGCAGCAACAGGGCTACCTATTCACCCCTCCACTTT CASSNRATYSPLHF
NA TRBJ2-1 few TRBV9 TGTGCCAGCAGCGTAGTAGCCGGGTTCTCCTACAATGAGCAGTTCTTC CASSVVAGFSYNEQFF
TRBD2 TRBJ2-2 many TRBV5-1 TGCGCCAGCAGCCCGAACCTAGCGGGAGTCGGGACCGGGGAGCTGTTTTTT CASSPNLAGVGTGELFF
TRBD1 TRBJ1-1 many TRBV20-1 TGCAGTGCTTGGGCGACGCCAGGGGGGACTGAAGCTTTCTTT CSAWATPGGTEAFF
NA TRBJ2-2 NA TRBV29-1 TGCAGCGTTGAAGACAGAAGGAACACCGGGGAGCTGTTTTTT CSVEDRRNTGELFF
TRBD1 TRBJ1-2 many TRBV12-5 TGTGCTAGTGGGCCGGAGGGACAGGGGTATTTAGGTGGCTACACCTTC CASGPEGQGYLGGYTF
NA TRBJ1-1 many TRBV11-2 TGTGCCAGCAGCTTAGTAGCGGGCTCGAACACTGAAGCTTTCTTT CASSLVAGSNTEAFF
NA TRBJ1-2 many TRBV27 TGTGCCAGCAATCTGGGATTGGGATACTATGGCTACACCTTC CASNLGLGYYGYTF
NA TRBJ1-6 once TRBV30 TGTGCCTGGAGTGGGACACCTAATTCACCCCTCCACTTT CAWSGTPNSPLHF
NA TRBJ1-2 few TRBV9 TGTGCCAGCAGCGTAGGAGACAGTTTACACTATGGCTACACCTTC CASSVGDSLHYGYTF
NA TRBJ2-7 NA TRBV29-1 TGCAGCGTTGAAGATCCGGGTGAGCAGTACTTC CSVEDPGEQYF
TRBD2 TRBJ2-7 many TRBV28 TGTGCCAGCACTAGCGGGAGCTCCTACGAGCAGTACTTC CASTSGSSYEQYF